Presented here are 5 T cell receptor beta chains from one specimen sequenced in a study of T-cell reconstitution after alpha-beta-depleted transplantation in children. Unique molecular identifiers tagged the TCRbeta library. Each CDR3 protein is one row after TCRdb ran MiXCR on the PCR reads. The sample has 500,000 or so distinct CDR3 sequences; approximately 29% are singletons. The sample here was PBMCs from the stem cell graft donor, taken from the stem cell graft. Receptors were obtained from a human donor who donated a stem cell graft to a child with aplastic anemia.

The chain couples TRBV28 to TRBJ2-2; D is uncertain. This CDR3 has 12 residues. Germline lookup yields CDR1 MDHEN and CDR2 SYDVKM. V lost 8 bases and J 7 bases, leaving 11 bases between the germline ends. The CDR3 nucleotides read TGTGCCAGCCACGAGCTGGGCGGGGAGCTGTTTTTT. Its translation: CASHELGGELFF.

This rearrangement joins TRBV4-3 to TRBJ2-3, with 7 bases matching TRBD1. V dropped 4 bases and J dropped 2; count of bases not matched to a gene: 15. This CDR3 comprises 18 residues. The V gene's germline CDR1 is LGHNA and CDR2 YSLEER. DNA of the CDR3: TGCGCCAGCAGCCCGCTCTCGACAGGGAAAATCTCCACAGATACGCAGTATTTT. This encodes CASSPLSTGKISTDTQYF.

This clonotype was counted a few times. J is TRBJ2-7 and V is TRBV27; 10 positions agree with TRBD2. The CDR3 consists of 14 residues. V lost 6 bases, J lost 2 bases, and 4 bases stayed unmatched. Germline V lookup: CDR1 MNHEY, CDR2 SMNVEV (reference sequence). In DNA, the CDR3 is TGTGCCAGCAGCAAAAGCGGGAGGGCCTACGAGCAGTACTTC. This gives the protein CASSKSGRAYEQYF.

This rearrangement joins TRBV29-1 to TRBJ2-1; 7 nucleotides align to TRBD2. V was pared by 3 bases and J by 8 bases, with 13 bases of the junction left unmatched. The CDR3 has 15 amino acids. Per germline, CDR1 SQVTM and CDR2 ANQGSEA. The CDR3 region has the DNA TGCAGCGTTGATAATGGCGGGAGACTCTTCGATGAGCAGTTCTTC. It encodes CSVDNGGRLFDEQFF.

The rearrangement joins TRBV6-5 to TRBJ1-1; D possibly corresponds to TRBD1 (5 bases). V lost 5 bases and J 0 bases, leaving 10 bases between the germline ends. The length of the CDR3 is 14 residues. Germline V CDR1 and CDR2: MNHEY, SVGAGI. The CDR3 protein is CASSHTGMNTEAFF. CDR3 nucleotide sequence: TGTGCCAGCAGTCACACAGGAATGAACACTGAAGCTTTCTTT.